This T cell receptor (beta chain) is drawn from a study of Ad26.COV2.S vaccination and SARS-CoV-2 variants. Repertoires were generated with immunoSEQ multiplex PCR, while TCRdb's copy carries only in-frame clones and drops some. The sample gives some 250,000 clones, approximately 88% of which show up once; 9.5% to 12% is in the top ten. The treatment: some 19 received Ad26.COV2.S at low or high dose, single or two shots; roughly five received placebo; per-sample allocation not given. Day 63 after the first injection of vaccine or placebo was the sampling time. From germline, CDR1 is SGHVS and CDR2 FNYEAQ. With V trimmed by 6 bases and J by 7 bases, 14 bases remained unmatched. This CDR3 is 16 amino acids long.

The sample here was peripheral blood, taken in a trial of Ad26.COV2.S vaccine versus placebo. The receptor comes from a person aged 18-60 years who received the Ad26.COV2.S COVID-19 vaccine or a placebo. The chain joins TRBV7-6 to TRBJ2-1, with 8 bases matching TRBD2. The CDR3 DNA reads as TGTGCCAGCAGTCCTGAACCGGGACTAGTGACAAATGAGCAGTTCTTC. Amino acids: CASSPEPGLVTNEQFF.